This TCR beta chain was documented in a study of blood T cell repertoires in COVID-19. Overall study context: Samples came from the United States, Italy and Spain, spanning acute and convalescent COVID-19.

Repertoires were generated with immunoSEQ multiplex PCR, while TCRdb's copy carries only in-frame clones and drops some. This table holds a few hundred thousand clones, less than 90% found once. Germline V gene data show CDR1 as SGHRS and CDR2 as YFSETQ. The CDR3 is made up of 18 amino acids. V shed 4 bases and J 0 bases; nucleotides not matched to a gene: 7. The material sequenced was peripheral blood. The chain carries TRBV5-1 and TRBJ2-6; 10 nucleotides agree with TRBD2. This TCR was recovered from a man aged 35-49 years with active or convalescent COVID-19. CDR3 residues: CASSTLAGLSSGANVLTF. CDR3 nucleotides: TGCGCCAGCAGCACACTAGCGGGGCTTAGCTCTGGGGCCAACGTCCTGACTTTC.